This TCR beta chain is from a study of T cells in Graves' hyperthyroidism and ophthalmopathy. RNA transcripts served as the template for amplifying TCR beta CDR3 regions. A set of HTBI primers served as the primers for a first-round RT-PCR of the TCR CDR3. From the multiplex PCR reads, TCRdb called clonotypes with MiXCR, one entry per CDR3 protein. This table has under 300,000 distinct CDR3 sequences, roughly 15% appearing once. This clonotype was recorded at least ten times. Sequencing used blood. The sequence was obtained from a woman in her thirties or forties with Graves' hyperthyroidism that later progressed to Graves' ophthalmopathy.

CDR3 protein: CSASDLSEQFF. CDR3 DNA sequence: TGCAGTGCTAGTGACTTAAGTGAGCAGTTCTTC. The V gene is TRBV20-1, the J gene TRBJ2-1; D ambiguous. The CDR3 sequence is 11 residues long. Per the germline V gene, CDR1 is DFQATT and CDR2 is SNEGSKA (reference sequence). V gave up 3 bases and J gave up 9 bases, with 9 bases separating them.